The rows below give T cell receptor beta chains drawn from one sample of a study of T cells expressing NK-cell markers. TCRdb re-called the 5' RACE reads; one entry per CDR3 protein, DNA not given. In all, the sample yields some 500,000 distinct CDR3 sequences. Sequenced: blood T cells: a sorted CD56 or NKG2C T cell subset, CD4+ or CD8+ T cells, or bulk PBMC T cells (not recorded which). Source of these receptors: a woman in her forties or fifties in good health. Both conserved end residues are part of each CDR3.

J gene: TRBJ1-5; V gene: TRBV6-1; CDR3 protein: CASSEGSLGSQPQHF
J gene: TRBJ2-5; V gene: TRBV6-6; CDR3 protein: CASSYSVIAGERPQETQYF
J gene: TRBJ2-1; V gene: TRBV11-2; CDR3 protein: CASSFGISSGSLGEQFF
J gene: TRBJ2-7; V gene: TRBV4-1; CDR3 protein: CASSQVTGSIGEQYF
J gene: TRBJ2-3; V gene: TRBV7-9; CDR3 protein: CASRRVAPSTDTQYF
J gene: TRBJ1-2; V gene: TRBV12-3/TRBV12-4; CDR3 protein: CASSPGGRSGYTF
J gene: TRBJ1-1; V gene: TRBV11-2; CDR3 protein: CASSPNLDRGAFF
J gene: TRBJ2-4; V gene: TRBV2; CDR3 protein: CASNLDRENIQYF
J gene: TRBJ2-5; V gene: TRBV20-1; CDR3 protein: CSARDPVGSTQYF
J gene: TRBJ1-6; V gene: TRBV11-3; CDR3 protein: CASSLGQGDNSPLHF
J gene: TRBJ1-5; V gene: TRBV29-1; CDR3 protein: CSVGSNQPQHF
J gene: TRBJ2-1; V gene: TRBV28; CDR3 protein: CASRKGTGFNNEQFF
J gene: TRBJ2-5; V gene: TRBV11-2; CDR3 protein: CASSLEAGLEETQYF
J gene: TRBJ2-5; V gene: TRBV12-3/TRBV12-4; CDR3 protein: CASSPRLAGDATQYF
J gene: TRBJ1-4; V gene: TRBV5-1; CDR3 protein: CASSLAPGFGNEKLFF
J gene: TRBJ2-2; V gene: TRBV10-2; CDR3 protein: CASGQGRTGELFF
J gene: TRBJ1-2; V gene: TRBV11-2; CDR3 protein: CASSGPSYYGYTF
J gene: TRBJ1-3; V gene: TRBV5-1; CDR3 protein: CASSLGSTGGNTIYF
J gene: TRBJ2-2; V gene: TRBV5-6; CDR3 protein: CASSFTGVTLTGELFF
J gene: TRBJ2-1; V gene: TRBV10-3; CDR3 protein: CAISESSGRGNEQFF
J gene: TRBJ2-7; V gene: TRBV3-1; CDR3 protein: CASSQVLVAGLSYEQYF
J gene: TRBJ2-1; V gene: TRBV16; CDR3 protein: CASSPRGRGNEQFF
J gene: TRBJ2-2; V gene: TRBV27; CDR3 protein: CASSSVWGRGGELFF
J gene: TRBJ2-7; V gene: TRBV4-2; CDR3 protein: CASSQGQTARYEQYF
J gene: TRBJ2-5; V gene: TRBV20-1; CDR3 protein: CSAPNHWTSGSLNEETQYF
J gene: TRBJ2-7; V gene: TRBV6-2/TRBV6-3; CDR3 protein: CASSYSTGNEQYF
J gene: TRBJ2-7; V gene: TRBV18; CDR3 protein: CASSPPLAYEQYF
J gene: TRBJ2-7; V gene: TRBV2; CDR3 protein: CASRTTQPGEQYF
J gene: TRBJ2-2; V gene: TRBV12-3/TRBV12-4; CDR3 protein: CASSLTILAGVGGELFF
J gene: TRBJ2-6; V gene: TRBV4-1; CDR3 protein: CASSQGSTTYSGANVLTF
J gene: TRBJ1-2; V gene: TRBV24-1; CDR3 protein: CATSGTGGYTF
J gene: TRBJ2-1; V gene: TRBV29-1; CDR3 protein: CSVETGVEQFF
J gene: TRBJ2-3; V gene: TRBV7-3; CDR3 protein: CASSPRVGGPTDTQYF
J gene: TRBJ2-5; V gene: TRBV19; CDR3 protein: CASSPLRTGAKIEETQYF
J gene: TRBJ2-5; V gene: TRBV5-1; CDR3 protein: CASSLRSGIQETQYF
J gene: TRBJ2-6; V gene: TRBV30; CDR3 protein: CAWRGQVSPGANVLTF
J gene: TRBJ2-3; V gene: TRBV5-1; CDR3 protein: CASRPTSGTFRTDTQYF
J gene: TRBJ2-1; V gene: TRBV19; CDR3 protein: CASSWLNNEQFF
J gene: TRBJ2-3; V gene: TRBV7-3; CDR3 protein: CASSLTVIADTQYF
J gene: TRBJ2-1; V gene: TRBV11-2; CDR3 protein: CASSLLAGGPDEQFF
J gene: TRBJ2-2; V gene: TRBV3-1; CDR3 protein: CASSQGGGTGELFF
J gene: TRBJ2-3; V gene: TRBV2; CDR3 protein: CASSESQGGSDTQYF
J gene: TRBJ2-1; V gene: TRBV18; CDR3 protein: CASSPLGLAGEQFF
J gene: TRBJ2-1; V gene: TRBV4-1; CDR3 protein: CASSLTLAVARNEQFF
J gene: TRBJ2-7; V gene: TRBV7-9; CDR3 protein: CASSLVRVGEQYF
J gene: TRBJ2-1; V gene: TRBV7-8; CDR3 protein: CASSSRGSPYDEQFF
J gene: TRBJ1-1; V gene: TRBV6-4; CDR3 protein: CASSALPTSGQAFF
J gene: TRBJ2-5; V gene: TRBV20-1; CDR3 protein: CSAGSYETQETQYF
J gene: TRBJ1-6; V gene: TRBV6-5; CDR3 protein: CASRPPLGADSPLHF
J gene: TRBJ2-4; V gene: TRBV7-9; CDR3 protein: CASSQTGSLAKNIQYF
J gene: TRBJ2-2; V gene: TRBV2; CDR3 protein: CASSVGTAPRGGELFF
J gene: TRBJ2-1; V gene: TRBV28; CDR3 protein: CASITNGGRNEQFF
J gene: TRBJ2-1; V gene: TRBV5-1; CDR3 protein: CASRLTSGINEQFF
J gene: TRBJ2-3; V gene: TRBV27; CDR3 protein: CASSPTVFGTDTQYF